The next 23 T cell receptor beta chains were all read from a single sample in a study of chemoradiotherapy in HPV16-positive cancers. The data were produced by immunoSEQ multiplex PCR, yet TCRdb's version contains in-frame clones alone and is incomplete. The table includes 150 to 200 clones, roughly 80% detected once. The sequenced sample was tumor tissue, obtained from a patient who underwent chemoradiotherapy. These receptors came from a human donor with HPV-associated anogenital cancer.

This chain connects TRBV19 to TRBJ2-5; D is ambiguous. In germline, CDR1 is LNHDA, CDR2 SQIVND (reference sequence). Trimming took 11 bases from V and 2 from J, leaving 3 bases between them. This CDR3 comprises 9 residues. CDR3 sequence (DNA): TGTGCCGGACAAGAGACCCAGTACTTC. Translation gives CAGQETQYF. The full variable domain, its missing parts supplied by reference TRBV19 and TRBJ2-5, is DGGITQSPKYLFRKEGQNVTLSCEQNLNHDAMYWYRQDPGQGLRLIYYSQIVNDFQKGDIAEGYSVSREKKESFPLTVTSAQKNPTAFYLCAGQETQYFGPGTRLLVL.

This sequence joins TRBV27 and TRBJ2-7; TRBD2 matches at 9 bases. J was trimmed by 12 bases and V by 3 bases; bases with no gene match: 15. The CDR3 is 15 amino acids. Germline loops: CDR1 MNHEY, CDR2 SMNVEV (reference sequence). CDR3 nucleotide sequence: TGTGCCAGCAGTTTCACCCTCGGGACTAGCCCTCTGCTGTACTTC. This gives the protein CASSFTLGTSPLLYF.

V gene TRBV28 combines with J gene TRBJ1-5, with 10 bases lining up with TRBD1. Germline lookup yields CDR1 MDHEN and CDR2 SYDVKM. J lost 6 bases, V lost 6 bases, and 5 bases had no gene match. The CDR3 sequence is 14 residues long. The CDR3 protein is CASRVTGGFQPQHF. The CDR3 nucleotides are TGTGCCAGCAGAGTGACAGGGGGCTTTCAGCCCCAGCATTTT.

The chain carries TRBV11-1 and TRBJ1-2; no clear D gene. This CDR3 has 14 amino acids. The V end was cut by 5 bases, the J end by 6 bases, with 16 bases between. The germline V gene encodes CDR1 SGHAT and CDR2 FQDESV (reference sequence). CDR3 loop: CASSPTGVRNGYTF. CDR3 coding DNA: TGTGCCAGCAGCCCAACCGGGGTAAGGAATGGCTACACCTTC.

In its sample, this clone was seen a few times. The chain couples TRBV28 to TRBJ1-5; D is uncertain. CDR3 size: 15 residues. Germline CDR1 is MDHEN and CDR2 is SYDVKM. V was trimmed by 3 bases and J by 0 bases, leaving 9 bases between them. In DNA form, the CDR3 reads TGTGCCAGCAGTTTGAGGCCTTATAGCAATCAGCCCCAGCATTTT. Its protein product is CASSLRPYSNQPQHF.

This clone was seen only once. This sequence joins TRBV7-9 and TRBJ1-2; D is unresolved. The CDR3 loop spans 15 amino acids. Trimming took off 1 base at V and 4 bases at J, with 13 bases between the two ends. Germline V gene data show CDR1 as SEHNR and CDR2 as FQNEAQ (reference sequence). The CDR3 reads CASSLVGSEGYGYTF. As DNA, the CDR3 is TGTGCCAGCAGCTTAGTCGGATCCGAGGGCTATGGCTACACCTTC.

The V and J genes are TRBV6-4 and TRBJ1-2, with D perhaps TRBD1 (6 bases). Germline CDR1 reads MRHNA; CDR2 reads SNTAGT. Trimming cost V 2 bases and J 4 bases, with 14 bases left between them. The CDR3 has 15 residues. The CDR3 sequence: CASSDTPQGLYGYTF. In DNA form, the CDR3 reads TGTGCCAGCAGTGACACACCCCAGGGGCTCTATGGCTACACCTTC.

This chain links TRBV21-1 with TRBJ1-1. TRBV21-1 is listed as a pseudogene. The CDR3 is made up of 12 amino acids. The CDR3, as DNA: TGTGCCAGCAGCTCCCCCGGACCTGAAGCTTTCTTT. Translation: CASSSPGPEAFF.

The chain employs TRBV5-4 and TRBJ2-3; 7 nucleotides match TRBD1. V dropped 3 bases and J dropped 5; count of bases not matched to a gene: 9. CDR3 size: 15 residues. The V gene's germline CDR1 is SGHNT and CDR2 YYREEE (reference sequence). CDR3 nucleotide sequence: TGTGCCAGCAGCTCCGAAGGGGGCGCGGGAGATACGCAGTATTTT. It translates to CASSSEGGAGDTQYF.

CDR3 in amino acids: CASSLEWGGSYGYTF. CDR3 DNA: TGTGCCAGCAGTCTGGAGTGGGGAGGGAGCTATGGCTACACCTTC. The V and J genes are TRBV7-9 and TRBJ1-2; D is uncertain. This CDR3 comprises 15 residues. The V end lost 6 bases, the J end lost 4 bases, and 18 bases lay between the germline ends. Germline CDR1 reads SEHNR; CDR2 reads FQNEAQ (reference sequence).

The rearrangement links TRBV6-1 to TRBJ2-7, with D perhaps matching TRBD2 (5 bases). Germline-derived CDR1 and CDR2 are MNHNS and SASEGT. This CDR3 has 15 amino acids. V lost 2 bases and J lost 3, with 14 bases in between. The CDR3 sequence: CASSENYGESYEQYF. DNA for the CDR3: TGTGCCAGCAGTGAAAATTATGGGGAGAGCTACGAGCAGTACTTC.

V usage is TRBV6-5 and J usage is TRBJ2-2, with 9 bases identical to TRBD1. CDR1 is MNHEY, CDR2 SVGAGI, per germline. V trimming: 5 bases; J trimming: 1 base; junction bases outside the gene matches: 2. The length of the CDR3 is 15 residues. For the CDR3, the DNA is TGTGCCAGCAGTACGGGACAGGGGAACACCGGGGAGCTGTTTTTT. Its protein product is CASSTGQGNTGELFF.

This clone has only a few counts. CDR3 in DNA: TGTGCCAGTGCGGCAATGAGCTCTGGAAACACCATATATTTT. It encodes CASAAMSSGNTIYF. The chain recombines TRBV19 with TRBJ1-3; no clear D. CDR1 is LNHDA, CDR2 SQIVND, per germline (reference sequence). V lost 8 bases, J lost 0 bases, and 11 bases lay in between. The CDR3 consists of 14 residues.

The V gene is TRBV11-2, the J gene TRBJ1-2; D is perhaps TRBD1 (5 bases). Trimming left V 0 bases short and J 0 bases short, with 8 bases between. This CDR3 is built from 15 residues. CDR1 and CDR2 (germline): SGHAT, FQNNGV. The CDR3 DNA follows: TGTGCCAGCAGCTTAGAGAGGGGATCTAACTATGGCTACACCTTC. Protein: CASSLERGSNYGYTF.

V gene TRBV5-6 combines with J gene TRBJ2-3; 8 nucleotides line up with TRBD1. Germline CDR1 reads SGHDT; CDR2 reads YYEEEE. Trimming removed 3 bases from V and 3 bases from J; junction bases left unmatched: 9. This CDR3 spans 16 amino acids. The CDR3 loop reads CASSSDRVGLTDTQYF. The CDR3, as DNA: TGTGCCAGCAGCTCGGACAGGGTAGGCCTAACAGATACGCAGTATTTT.

The V gene is TRBV28, the J gene TRBJ2-1; D is possibly TRBD1 (6 bases). The V gene lost 5 bases and the J gene lost 4 bases, with 12 bases spanning the gap. This CDR3 region has 14 residues. CDR1 and CDR2 (germline): MDHEN, SYDVKM. The CDR3 is CASSRTADYNEQFF. The CDR3 DNA follows: TGTGCCAGCAGTCGGACAGCGGATTACAATGAGCAGTTCTTC. The variable domain in full, completed from reference TRBV28 and TRBJ2-1, reads DVKVTQSSRYLVKRTGEKVFLECVQDMDHENMFWYRQDPGLGLRLIYFSYDVKMKEKGDIPEGYSVSREKKERFSLILESASTNQTSMYLCASSRTADYNEQFFGPGTRLTVL.

V is TRBV6-1 and J is TRBJ2-3; possible D gene TRBD2, 7 bases. V dropped 2 bases and J dropped 6 bases, with 18 bases sitting between them. Germline loops: CDR1 MNHNS, CDR2 SASEGT. This CDR3 contains 16 residues. Here the CDR3 DNA reads TGTGCCAGCAGTGAAAGGGGGGGGCTAGCGACGGATACGCAGTATTTT. This sequence encodes CASSERGGLATDTQYF.

This clone came up once. This sequence joins TRBV29-1 and TRBJ1-2; D not certain. The V gene lost 6 bases and the J gene lost 4 bases, with 15 bases spanning the gap. Germline lookup yields CDR1 SQVTM and CDR2 ANQGSEA. The CDR3 sequence is 13 residues long. The DNA of the CDR3 is TGCAGCGTCCCGGACCCCTGGGGCTATGGCTACACCTTC. Protein: CSVPDPWGYGYTF.

The gene calls are TRBV28 and TRBJ1-2; TRBD1 might be the D (5 bases). The CDR3 contains 15 residues. Germline V gives CDR1 MDHEN, CDR2 SYDVKM. Between the trimmed V and J ends, which lost 4 bases and 5 bases, there was a span of 17 bases. DNA of the CDR3: TGTGCCAGCAGTTCCCCCTCCGGGTCAGGGTATGGCTACACCTTC. As protein: CASSSPSGSGYGYTF.

This clone was found a few times. J is TRBJ1-1 and V is TRBV27; D gene uncertain. The CDR3 has 14 amino acids. Trimming removed 2 bases from V and 3 bases from J, with 10 bases in between. The germline CDR1 and CDR2 sequences are MNHEY and SMNVEV (reference sequence). This chain's CDR3 is CASSLHTWDTEAFF. CDR3 bases: TGTGCCAGCAGTTTACACACATGGGACACTGAAGCTTTCTTT.

The chain joins TRBV6-5 to TRBJ2-2; 8 bases line up with TRBD1. The CDR3 covers 16 residues. The trim removed 0 bases at V and 5 bases at J, leaving 5 bases unmatched. Per germline, CDR1 MNHEY and CDR2 SVGAGI. In DNA form, the CDR3 reads TGTGCCAGCAGTTACTCGACCAGGGGGCGTACCGGGGAGCTGTTTTTT. Translation gives CASSYSTRGRTGELFF.

This clone showed up just once. V gene TRBV30 combines with J gene TRBJ2-5; 14 nucleotides agree with TRBD2. CDR3 length equals 17 residues. V was clipped by 0 bases and J by 2 bases; unmatched bases: 5. CDR1 and CDR2 (germline): GTSNPN, SVGIG (reference sequence). The CDR3: CAWSVATSGGGQETQYF. CDR3 sequence (DNA): TGTGCCTGGAGTGTCGCGACTAGCGGGGGGGGACAAGAGACCCAGTACTTC. Supplemented by reference TRBV30 and TRBJ2-5, the full variable domain reads SQTIHQWPATLVQPVGSPLSLECTVEGTSNPNLYWYRQAAGRGLQLLFYSVGIGQISSEVPQNLSASRPQDRQFILSSKKLLLSDSGFYLCAWSVATSGGGQETQYFGPGTRLLVL.

The V call is TRBV25-1, the J call TRBJ2-3, with 7 bases lining up with TRBD2. J was trimmed by 0 bases and V by 3 bases; bases with no gene match: 6. The CDR3 runs to 16 residues. CDR1 is MGHDK, CDR2 SYGVNS, per germline. The CDR3 DNA reads as TGTGCCAGCAGTGACTCCCTAGCGGATAGCACAGATACGCAGTATTTT. This gives the protein CASSDSLADSTDTQYF.